A selection of T cell receptor beta chains follows, all from one sample in a study of T cells expressing NK-cell markers. One entry per CDR3 protein, without DNA, is what TCRdb gives after re-calling the 5' RACE reads. The sample has about 460,000 distinct CDR3 sequences. Sequencing input: blood T cells: a sorted CD56 or NKG2C T cell subset, CD4+ or CD8+ T cells, or bulk PBMC T cells (not recorded which). The source of these receptors is a woman between 50 and 59 years old in good health. CDR3s include the opening cysteine and the closing phenylalanine or tryptophan.

TRBV2,TRBJ2-2,17,CASRADTSGLKTGELFF
TRBV4-1,TRBJ2-5,16,CASRIRQIAGEETQYF
TRBV2,TRBJ2-1,14,CASSPRDSFNEQFF
TRBV15,TRBJ2-7,14,CATSRERGIYEQYF
TRBV5-6,TRBJ2-7,15,CASSYREGFSYEQYF
TRBV28,TRBJ1-2,14,CASSSHGTPNGYTF
TRBV6-6,TRBJ1-6,15,CASRSPGQMNSPLHF
TRBV4-1,TRBJ1-5,16,CASSQDWGGSNQPQHF
TRBV5-1,TRBJ2-2,16,CASSPIVDPGTGELFF
TRBV4-1,TRBJ1-6,14,CASSQDLRNSPLHF
TRBV11-3,TRBJ2-7,17,CASSLVSTSGRSHEQYF
TRBV10-3,TRBJ2-7,14,CAIKIGQGANEQYF
TRBV5-1,TRBJ2-2,16,CASSLEVGSRTGELFF
TRBV3-1,TRBJ2-7,15,CASSQDGSRSAEQYF
TRBV12-3/TRBV12-4,TRBJ1-2,13,CASSGHDPNGYTF
TRBV9,TRBJ2-3,14,CASSPRALPDTQYF
TRBV18,TRBJ2-2,17,CASSPPKAGDITGELFF
TRBV10-2,TRBJ2-1,14,CASSSTRGDNEQFF
TRBV19,TRBJ1-2,15,CASSTTGTASYGYTF
TRBV5-1,TRBJ1-1,13,CASSLGRGLEAFF
TRBV20-1,TRBJ1-4,16,CSARERGQATNEKLFF
TRBV14,TRBJ1-2,12,CASSQDLYGYTF
TRBV7-6,TRBJ2-5,14,CASSLEASPRAQYF
TRBV3-1,TRBJ2-7,14,CASSFRDRAHEQYF
TRBV20-1,TRBJ2-1,15,CSASIPGLGYNEQFF
TRBV12-3/TRBV12-4,TRBJ2-7,13,CASSSIQGGEQYF
TRBV24-1,TRBJ1-2,11,CATSDLNSYTF